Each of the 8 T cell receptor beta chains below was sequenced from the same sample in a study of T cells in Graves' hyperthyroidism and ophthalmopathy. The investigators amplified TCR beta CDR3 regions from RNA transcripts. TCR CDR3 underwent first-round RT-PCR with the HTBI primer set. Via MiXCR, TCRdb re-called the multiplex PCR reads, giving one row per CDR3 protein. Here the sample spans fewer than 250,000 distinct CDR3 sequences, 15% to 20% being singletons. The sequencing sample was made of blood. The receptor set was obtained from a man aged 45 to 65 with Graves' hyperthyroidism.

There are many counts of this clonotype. CDR3 sequence (DNA): TGTGCCAGCTCCCCCGGTGGGTGGGACACTGAAGCTTTCTTT. This encodes CASSPGGWDTEAFF. The chain uses TRBV18 and TRBJ1-1; D unresolved. The V and J ends lost 6 bases and 3 bases respectively, with 14 bases between them. The V gene's germline CDR1 is KGHSH and CDR2 LQKENI. The CDR3 spans 14 residues.

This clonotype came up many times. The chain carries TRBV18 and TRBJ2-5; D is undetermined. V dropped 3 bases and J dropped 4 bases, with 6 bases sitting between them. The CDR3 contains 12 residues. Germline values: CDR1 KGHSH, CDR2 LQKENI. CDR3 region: CASSPLGETQYF. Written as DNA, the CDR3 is TGTGCCAGCTCACCCTTGGGAGAGACCCAGTACTTC.

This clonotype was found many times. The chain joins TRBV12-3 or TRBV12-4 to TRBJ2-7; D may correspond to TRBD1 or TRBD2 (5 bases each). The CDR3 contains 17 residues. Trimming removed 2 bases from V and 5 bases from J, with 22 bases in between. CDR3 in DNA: TGTGCCAGCAGTTTAATTTTCGAGGGGTCCGTCGGAGACGAGCAGTACTTC. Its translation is CASSLIFEGSVGDEQYF.

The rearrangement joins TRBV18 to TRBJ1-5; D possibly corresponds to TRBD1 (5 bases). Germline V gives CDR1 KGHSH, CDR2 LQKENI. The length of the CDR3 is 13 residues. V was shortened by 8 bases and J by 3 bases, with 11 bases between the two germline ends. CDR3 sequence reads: CASATGTNQPQHF. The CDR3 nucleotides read TGTGCCAGCGCAACAGGCACCAATCAGCCCCAGCATTTT.

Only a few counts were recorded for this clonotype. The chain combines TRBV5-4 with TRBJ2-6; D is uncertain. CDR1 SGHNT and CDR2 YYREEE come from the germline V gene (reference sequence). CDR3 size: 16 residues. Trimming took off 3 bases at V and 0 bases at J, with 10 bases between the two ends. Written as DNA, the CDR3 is TGTGCCAGCAGCTCGATTGGTCACTCTGGGGCCAACGTCCTGACTTTC. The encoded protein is CASSSIGHSGANVLTF.

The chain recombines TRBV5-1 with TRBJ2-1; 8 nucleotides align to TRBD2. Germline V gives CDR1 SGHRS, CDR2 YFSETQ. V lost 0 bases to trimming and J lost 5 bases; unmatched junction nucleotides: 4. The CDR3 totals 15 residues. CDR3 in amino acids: CASSLEAGAHNEQFF. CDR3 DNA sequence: TGCGCCAGCAGCTTGGAAGCGGGAGCCCACAATGAGCAGTTCTTC.

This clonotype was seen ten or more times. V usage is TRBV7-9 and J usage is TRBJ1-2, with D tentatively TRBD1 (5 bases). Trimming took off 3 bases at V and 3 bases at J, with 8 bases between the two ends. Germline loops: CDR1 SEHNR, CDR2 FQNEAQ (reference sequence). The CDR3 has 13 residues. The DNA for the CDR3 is TGTGCCAGCAGCTTGACAGAAGACTATGGCTACACCTTC. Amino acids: CASSLTEDYGYTF.

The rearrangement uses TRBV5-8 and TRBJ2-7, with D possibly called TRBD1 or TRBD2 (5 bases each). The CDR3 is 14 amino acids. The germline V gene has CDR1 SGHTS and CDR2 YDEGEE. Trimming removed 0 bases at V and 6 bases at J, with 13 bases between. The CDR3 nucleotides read TGTGCCAGCAGCTTGGTTGAGGGGTTGGGCGAGCAGTACTTC. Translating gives CASSLVEGLGEQYF.